These T cell receptor beta chains were read from a single sample in a study of blood T cell repertoires in COVID-19. Using immunoSEQ multiplex PCR, the repertoire was profiled, and TCRdb retains in-frame clones only, with some absent. This table holds about 100,000 clones, approximately 92% found once. Material for sequencing was peripheral blood. The receptors come from a man in his forties or fifties with active COVID-19. CDR3s include the opening cysteine and the closing phenylalanine or tryptophan. Fields, in order: V gene, D gene, J gene, clone size, CDR3 protein, CDR3 DNA. A D gene is named only where the DNA matches it firmly. The size of a clone is reported for some rows only, either as once, few or many, or as a class for expanded clones.

>TRBV18|-|TRBJ2-6|once
CASSPLASGANVLTF
TGTGCCAGCTCACCACTGGCCTCTGGGGCCAACGTCCTGACTTTC
>TRBV28|-|TRBJ2-7|-
CASSLWSYEQYF
TGTGCCAGCAGTTTATGGAGCTACGAGCAGTACTTC
>TRBV28|TRBD1|TRBJ1-1|-
CASSTGTVNTEAFF
TGTGCCAGCAGTACCGGGACAGTAAACACTGAAGCTTTCTTT
>TRBV4-2|TRBD2|TRBJ2-7|-
CASSRLAGGPSYEQYF
TGTGCCAGCAGCCGACTAGCGGGAGGCCCCTCCTACGAGCAGTACTTC
>TRBV2|TRBD1|TRBJ2-7|few
CASSVGQGDRYEQYF
TGTGCCAGCAGTGTGGGACAGGGGGACCGCTACGAGCAGTACTTC
>TRBV28|-|TRBJ2-7|-
CASSEPGRDTYEQYF
TGTGCCAGCAGCGAACCGGGTCGGGATACCTACGAGCAGTACTTC
>TRBV9|-|TRBJ1-2|-
CASSVGGGEIYGYTF
TGTGCCAGCAGCGTAGGGGGAGGGGAGATCTATGGCTACACCTTC
>TRBV5-6|TRBD2|TRBJ2-5|-
CASSSYGLAGVEETQYF
TGTGCCAGCAGCTCGTACGGACTAGCGGGAGTGGAGGAGACCCAGTACTTC
>TRBV3-1/TRBV3-2|-|TRBJ1-2|-
CASSQKQYGYTF
TGTGCCAGCAGCCAAAAACAGTATGGCTACACCTTC
>TRBV28|-|TRBJ2-3|-
CASSSPAGGSTDTQYF
TGTGCCAGCAGTTCCCCGGCGGGCGGCAGCACAGATACGCAGTATTTT
>TRBV28|TRBD1|TRBJ1-1|-
CASSFRRTGGTEAFF
TGTGCCAGCAGTTTCCGCCGGACAGGGGGTACTGAAGCTTTCTTT
>TRBV4-2|-|TRBJ1-6|-
CASSQVSSGNSPLHF
TGTGCCAGCAGCCAAGTGTCTTCGGGGAATTCACCCCTCCACTTT
>TRBV18|-|TRBJ1-3|-
CASSPGGKKGYGNTIYF
TGTGCCAGCTCCCCGGGCGGAAAGAAGGGGTACGGAAACACCATATATTTT
>TRBV4-2|-|TRBJ2-2|once
CASSQDRQAGGELFF
TGTGCCAGCAGCCAAGATCGTCAGGCCGGCGGGGAGCTGTTTTTT
>TRBV10-2|-|TRBJ1-6|-
CASTKEFGSPLHF
TGCGCCAGCACTAAGGAGTTTGGTTCACCCCTCCACTTT
>TRBV5-1|-|TRBJ1-6|-
CASSFGTDNSPLHF
TGCGCCAGCAGCTTCGGGACTGATAATTCACCCCTCCACTTT
>TRBV2|-|TRBJ2-3|-
CASSQTRYRGGGSTDTQYF
TGTGCCAGCAGTCAAACGCGTTACCGCGGCGGCGGTAGCACAGATACGCAGTATTTT
>TRBV25-1|-|TRBJ2-7|-
CASSDLAMGREQYF
TGTGCCAGCAGTGATCTTGCCATGGGCCGAGAGCAGTACTTC